These T cell receptor beta chains were read from a single sample in a study of regulatory T cells in long-lasting Graves disease. TCRdb re-analysed the multiplex PCR reads in MiXCR, keeping a single row per CDR3 protein. This table holds 400,000 to 500,000 distinct CDR3 sequences, about 15% found once. These data are also associated with another study on T cells in Graves' hyperthyroidism and ophthalmopathy.

The sequenced sample was peripheral blood mononuclear cells (PBMCs), obtained at new diagnosis, from a patient treated with antithyroid drugs. The origin of the receptors is a woman aged 18-29 years with Graves disease. The CDR3 runs from the conserved cysteine through the conserved F or W. The D gene is left open where the match is weak. Clone size, where shown, is once, few, many, or a class for clones that have expanded.

many TRBD1 TRBJ2-1 TRBV11-2 15 CASSLGTGGSSEQFF TGTGCCAGCAGCTTGGGTACAGGGGGCTCGAGTGAGCAGTTCTTC
many TRBD2 TRBJ2-7 TRBV6-1 16 CASREKSGTTPYEQYF TGTGCCAGCAGAGAGAAAAGCGGGACCACTCCCTACGAGCAGTACTTC
many TRBD1 TRBJ2-7 TRBV28 12 CASTSGGYEQYF TGTGCCAGCACGTCAGGGGGCTACGAGCAGTACTTC
NA TRBD2 TRBJ2-1 TRBV25-1 15 CASSEGGRARDEQFF TGTGCCAGCAGTGAGGGCGGGAGGGCCCGCGATGAGCAGTTCTTC
once TRBD1 TRBJ2-5 TRBV5-5 14 CASSPGTAFETQYF TGTGCCAGCAGCCCTGGGACAGCGTTTGAGACCCAGTACTTC
many TRBD1 TRBJ2-3 TRBV7-2 14 CASSPGQPTDTQYF TGTGCCAGCAGCCCGGGACAGCCCACAGATACGCAGTATTTT
NA TRBD2 TRBJ2-3 TRBV6-5 17 CASSYSMTSGNPDTQYF TGTGCCAGCAGTTACTCGATGACTAGCGGGAATCCAGATACGCAGTATTTT
NA NA TRBJ2-7 TRBV30 15 CAWSDSNRLLGEQYF TGTGCCTGGAGTGATTCCAACCGGCTATTAGGCGAGCAGTACTTC
few TRBD1 TRBJ1-1 TRBV29-1 16 CSVDPRIGGSGTEAFF TGCAGCGTTGACCCAAGGATAGGGGGCTCGGGGACTGAAGCTTTCTTT
few NA TRBJ2-7 TRBV18 17 CASSPGGSGRNAYEQYF TGTGCCAGCTCACCAGGGGGGTCGGGACGAAACGCCTACGAGCAGTACTTC
NA NA TRBJ2-1 TRBV6-5 15 CASSYRAGGGYEQFF TGTGCCAGCAGTTACCGGGCAGGGGGGGGTTACGAGCAGTTCTTC
NA NA TRBJ1-2 TRBV19 15 CASSQQGFTNYGYTF TGTGCCAGTAGTCAACAGGGCTTTACTAACTATGGCTACACCTTC
once NA TRBJ2-3 TRBV4-1 14 CASSQGSNTDTQYF TGCGCCAGCAGCCAAGGATCCAACACAGATACGCAGTATTTT
many TRBD2 TRBJ2-1 TRBV20-1 19 CSARDQGLAGGPAYNEQFF TGCAGTGCTAGAGATCAGGGACTAGCGGGAGGGCCCGCCTACAATGAGCAGTTCTTC
many TRBD1 TRBJ1-1 TRBV28 12 CASSYDRAKAFF TGTGCCAGCAGCTATGACAGGGCCAAAGCTTTCTTT
many NA TRBJ1-1 TRBV11-3 12 CASSLFSTEAFF TGTGCCAGCAGCTTATTTTCCACTGAAGCTTTCTTT
NA TRBD1 TRBJ1-5 TRBV15 17 CATSRASGGTSNQPQHF TGTGCCACCAGCAGAGCCTCAGGGGGAACTAGCAATCAGCCCCAGCATTTT
many NA TRBJ2-7 TRBV3-1 12 CASSQPGYEQYF TGTGCCAGCAGCCAACCCGGCTACGAGCAGTACTTC
many NA TRBJ2-3 TRBV30 12 CAWVGRSNTQYF TGTGCCTGGGTAGGCCGGAGTAATACGCAGTATTTT
few TRBD2 TRBJ2-7 TRBV29-1 18 CSARTSGRLLHSSYEQYF TGCAGCGCACGGACTAGCGGGAGACTTCTCCATAGCTCCTACGAGCAGTACTTC